The 30 T cell receptor beta chains given below trace back to one sample, sequenced in a study of CD8+ T cells in alopecia areata. Sequencing used cDNA as its template, made by extracting RNA and reverse transcribing it. Libraries were prepared by immunoSEQ multiplex PCR; TCRdb keeps only in-frame clonotypes and omits some of them. The sample lists about 180,000 clones; around 49% were seen once. Treatment of the sample: oral pan-JAK inhibitor, 5-10 mg twice daily. Sequencing was performed on CD8+ T cells sorted from blood, taken at roughly week 52, from a patient treated with tofacitinib. All receptors come from a human donor with alopecia areata.

The V gene is TRBV29-1, the J gene TRBJ2-7; possibly TRBD1 or TRBD2 for D (5 bases each). The germline CDR1 and CDR2 sequences are SQVTM and ANQGSEA. Trimming removed 8 bases from V and 3 bases from J, with 11 bases in between. The length of the CDR3 is 11 residues. The CDR3 nucleotides are TGCAGCTTTTGGGACGGCTACGAGCAGTACTTC. Translated: CSFWDGYEQYF.

This chain uses TRBV10-3 with TRBJ2-1, with no clear D. The CDR3 contains 14 residues. Germline V gene data show CDR1 as ENHRY and CDR2 as SYGVKD. V was shortened by 0 bases and J by 6 bases, with 9 bases between the two germline ends. For the CDR3, the DNA is TGTGCCATCAGTGAGTCGGGTCTGGGCAATGAGCAGTTCTTC. It specifies CAISESGLGNEQFF.

This clone showed up just a few times. Its ends do not fully match the called genes, so a read error is possible. This chain uses TRBV27 with TRBJ2-6; possible D gene TRBD2, 6 bases. Germline V gene sequence: CDR1 MNHEY, CDR2 SMNVEV (reference sequence). The CDR3 extends over 16 amino acids. The CDR3 spells CASSVSPGAGANVLTF. The CDR3 DNA sequence: TGTGCCAGCAGTGTATCCCCGGGGGCTGGGGCCAACGTCCTGACTTTC.

The V call is TRBV30, the J call TRBJ1-5; 7 bases agree with TRBD1. Germline V gene sequence: CDR1 GTSNPN, CDR2 SVGIG (reference sequence). V was clipped by 0 bases and J by 7 bases; unmatched bases: 6. The CDR3 extends over 14 amino acids. The CDR3 protein is CAWSVRGGRQPQHF. CDR3 DNA: TGTGCCTGGAGTGTAAGAGGGGGCAGGCAGCCCCAGCATTTT.

The J gene is TRBJ1-1, the V gene TRBV14, with no clear D. The V end was cut by 6 bases, the J end by 0 bases, with 14 bases between. The length of the CDR3 is 15 residues. The V gene's germline CDR1 is SGHDN and CDR2 FVKESK. The CDR3 DNA reads TGTGCCAGCAGTCCGTGGGGTTCAGTGAACACTGAAGCTTTCTTT. Translated: CASSPWGSVNTEAFF.

This CDR3 is CASSSATIGGQETQYF. The DNA of the CDR3 is TGTGCCAGCAGTTCCGCCACAATAGGGGGACAAGAGACCCAGTACTTC. The chain is built from TRBV27 and TRBJ2-5; tentative D call: TRBD1 (6 bases). The germline V gene encodes CDR1 MNHEY and CDR2 SMNVEV (reference sequence). The CDR3 consists of 16 residues. V shed 4 bases and J shed 2 bases, with 17 bases lying between them.

This clone was detected only a few times. The chain uses TRBV29-1 and TRBJ2-5; possibly TRBD1 or TRBD2 for D (5 bases each). The CDR3 length is 12 residues. V was trimmed by 7 bases and J by 10 bases, leaving 19 bases between them. Germline V gives CDR1 SQVTM, CDR2 ANQGSEA. The CDR3 loop reads CSASASRDHQYF. The CDR3 DNA sequence: TGCAGCGCCTCCGCGTCGAGGGACCACCAGTACTTC.

The CDR3: CSVETRQGKNIQYF. As DNA, the CDR3 is TGCAGCGTTGAAACCAGACAAGGGAAAAACATTCAGTACTTC. This chain joins TRBV29-1 and TRBJ2-4; no clear D. Between the trimmed V and J ends, which lost 2 bases and 4 bases, there was a span of 12 bases. Germline CDR1 and CDR2: SQVTM and ANQGSEA. The CDR3 consists of 14 residues.

The chain is built from TRBV7-9 and TRBJ2-3; D unresolved. The CDR3 covers 13 residues. Germline CDR1 and CDR2: SEHNR and FQNEAQ (reference sequence). V was trimmed by 4 bases and J by 2 bases, leaving 7 bases between them. CDR3 DNA: TGTGCCAGCAGCTCACACACCACAGATACGCAGTATTTT. It specifies CASSSHTTDTQYF.

The CDR3 reads CASSLHGSTDTQYF. The CDR3 coding sequence is TGTGCCAGCAGCCTACACGGTAGCACAGATACGCAGTATTTT. The gene calls are TRBV9 and TRBJ2-3; no firm D call. The CDR3 totals 14 residues. Trimming pared 4 bases from V and 0 bases from J, leaving 9 bases between. Per germline, CDR1 SGDLS and CDR2 YYNGEE.

This clone has a single count. This sample includes further DNA sequences coding for the same CDR3. The chain has TRBV27 and TRBJ2-2; D ambiguous. Trimming cost V 3 bases and J 1 base, with 0 bases left between them. The CDR3 runs to 12 residues. Germline CDR1 reads MNHEY; CDR2 reads SMNVEV (reference sequence). The CDR3 coding sequence is TGTGCCAGCAGTTTGAACACCGGGGAGCTGTTTTTT. This encodes CASSLNTGELFF.

The CDR3 is CASSLWTGAYEQYF. CDR3 coding DNA: TGCGCCAGCAGCCTTTGGACAGGAGCCTACGAGCAGTACTTC. The chain couples TRBV4-3 to TRBJ2-7; TRBD1 matches at 7 bases. In germline, CDR1 is LGHNA, CDR2 YSLEER. This CDR3 is built from 14 residues. Trimming removed 4 bases from V and 2 bases from J; junction bases left unmatched: 5.

This clone was counted once. The chain combines TRBV30 with TRBJ2-1, with D possibly TRBD2 on 5 matching bases. The CDR3 covers 12 residues. Trimming removed 8 bases from V and 1 base from J, with 9 bases in between. From germline, CDR1 is GTSNPN and CDR2 SVGIG (reference sequence). CDR3 amino acids: CARGISYNEQFF. DNA for the CDR3: TGTGCCCGAGGGATTTCCTACAATGAGCAGTTCTTC.

This sequence joins TRBV7-6 and TRBJ2-7; 7 bases line up with TRBD2. This CDR3 spans 13 amino acids. Trimming at V came to 8 bases and at J to 6 bases, leaving 10 bases not matched to a gene. Germline CDR1 reads SGHVS; CDR2 reads FNYEAQ. The CDR3 DNA follows: TGTGCCAGCGGCCTTTCGACGGGAGGCGAGCAGTACTTC. It translates to CASGLSTGGEQYF.

This clone appeared a single time. The gene calls are TRBV29-1 and TRBJ2-3; no clear D gene. V dropped 4 bases and J dropped 2 bases, with 13 bases sitting between them. Germline values: CDR1 SQVTM, CDR2 ANQGSEA. There are 14 residues in the CDR3. The CDR3 loop is CSVVPGTNTDTQYF. The CDR3 DNA sequence: TGCAGCGTTGTGCCTGGCACAAACACAGATACGCAGTATTTT.

This clone was seen only a few times. The CDR3 region is CASSLGSQGETQYF. The CDR3 nucleotides are TGCGCCAGCAGCCTGGGGTCCCAAGGGGAGACCCAGTACTTC. The rearrangement links TRBV4-1 to TRBJ2-5, with D unclear. Germline CDR1 and CDR2: MGHRA and YSYEKL. The CDR3 loop spans 14 amino acids. V lost 4 bases to trimming and J lost 5 bases, with 14 bases between them.

The chain recombines TRBV27 with TRBJ1-4; D gene uncertain. Germline CDR1 is MNHEY and CDR2 is SMNVEV (reference sequence). V shed 6 bases and J shed 3 bases, with 14 bases lying between them. The CDR3 totals 15 residues. CDR3 in DNA: TGTGCCAGCAGCCGGCCGGGGAGCTCTAATGAAAAACTGTTTTTT. Translating gives CASSRPGSSNEKLFF.

J is TRBJ1-1 and V is TRBV9; unclear D gene. Trimming left V 0 bases short and J 6 bases short, with 12 bases between. Germline CDR1 is SGDLS and CDR2 is YYNGEE. This CDR3 has 14 amino acids. The CDR3 DNA reads as TGTGCCAGCAGCGTAGATAGAAACCCTGCTGAAGCTTTCTTT. Translation gives CASSVDRNPAEAFF.

About this clone: Other DNA sequences in this sample translate to the same CDR3. The chain joins TRBV13 to TRBJ1-1; D is ambiguous. The germline CDR1 and CDR2 sequences are PRHDT and FYEKMQ (reference sequence). V lost 4 bases and J lost 1, with 1 base in between. The CDR3 consists of 11 residues. The CDR3 DNA reads as TGTGCCAGCAGCTCGAACACTGAAGCTTTCTTT. This translates into CASSSNTEAFF.

The sample holds many counts of this clone. The rearrangement joins TRBV5-4 to TRBJ2-6; 7 bases fit TRBD2. The CDR3 contains 20 residues. CDR1 SGHNT and CDR2 YYREEE come from the germline V gene (reference sequence). The V gene end was trimmed by 2 bases and the J gene end by 0 bases; junction bases not matched to a gene: 14. CDR3 in amino acids: CASSLHPRGLQSSGANVLTF. The CDR3 DNA follows: TGTGCCAGCAGCTTACACCCCCGGGGACTACAGAGCTCTGGGGCCAACGTCCTGACTTTC. Looking up the rest from reference TRBV5-4 and TRBJ2-6 gives the full variable domain: ETGVTQSPTHLIKTRGQQVTLRCSSQSGHNTVSWYQQALGQGPQFIFQYYREEENGRGNFPPRFSGLQFPNYSSELNVNALELDDSALYLCASSLHPRGLQSSGANVLTFGAGSRLTVL.

This clone came up a few times. This chain uses TRBV6-6 with TRBJ2-5, with 7 bases fitting TRBD2. CDR3 length: 14 amino acids. CDR1 MNHNY and CDR2 SVGAGI come from the germline V gene (reference sequence). The V segment lost 0 bases and the J segment 3 bases; nucleotides outside the gene matches: 1. The CDR3 sequence: CASSYSSGEETQYF. DNA for the CDR3: TGTGCCAGCAGTTACTCGAGCGGGGAAGAGACCCAGTACTTC.

This clone came up a few times. The chain joins TRBV19 to TRBJ2-7; 9 nucleotides match TRBD1. Germline CDR1 LNHDA, CDR2 SQIVND (reference sequence). V lost 6 bases, J lost 2 bases, and 5 bases stayed unmatched. CDR3 size: 14 residues. CDR3 in DNA: TGTGCCAGTAGCTCCGGGACAGGGCCCTACGAGCAGTACTTC. Translating gives CASSSGTGPYEQYF. Based on the CDR3 plus reference TRBV19 and TRBJ2-7, the full variable domain is DGGITQSPKYLFRKEGQNVTLSCEQNLNHDAMYWYRQDPGQGLRLIYYSQIVNDFQKGDIAEGYSVSREKKESFPLTVTSAQKNPTAFYLCASSSGTGPYEQYFGPGTRLTVT.

V and J are TRBV7-9 and TRBJ1-1, with no clear D. This CDR3 has 12 amino acids. CDR1 SEHNR and CDR2 FQNEAQ come from the germline V gene (reference sequence). V lost 5 bases to trimming and J lost 8 bases, with 12 bases between them. The CDR3 DNA reads as TGTGCCAGCAGCCCCGAAGGTGCCGAAGCTTTCTTT. Translation gives CASSPEGAEAFF.

CDR3 protein: CASSTRGSNQPQHF. Written as DNA, the CDR3 is TGTGCCAGTAGTACCAGGGGAAGCAATCAGCCCCAGCATTTT. The chain joins TRBV19 to TRBJ1-5; possibly TRBD1 for D (6 bases). The V and J ends lost 4 bases and 1 base respectively, with 8 bases between them. The CDR3 spans 14 residues. CDR1 and CDR2 from the germline V gene are LNHDA and SQIVND (reference sequence).

The chain is built from TRBV7-9 and TRBJ2-5; D is uncertain. V was trimmed by 5 bases and J by 3 bases, leaving 1 base between them. CDR1 and CDR2 from the germline V gene are SEHNR and FQNEAQ (reference sequence). CDR3 length: 10 amino acids. As DNA, the CDR3 is TGTGCCAGCAGCAAAGAGACCCAGTACTTC. Translation: CASSKETQYF.

This chain joins TRBV6-5 and TRBJ1-1, with unresolved D. Germline lookup yields CDR1 MNHEY and CDR2 SVGAGI. The V and J ends lost 1 base and 4 bases respectively, with 13 bases between them. The CDR3 runs 15 residues. CDR3 in amino acids: CASSYFQGGGTEAFF. The CDR3, as DNA: TGTGCCAGCAGTTACTTCCAAGGAGGTGGCACTGAAGCTTTCTTT.

V usage is TRBV7-9 and J usage is TRBJ2-3; no clear D. The germline V gene encodes CDR1 SEHNR and CDR2 FQNEAQ (reference sequence). Trimming removed 2 bases from V and 2 bases from J, with 11 bases in between. This CDR3 contains 15 residues. CDR3 coding DNA: TGTGCCAGCAGCTTATTACGGCAGGCCACAGATACGCAGTATTTT. Its protein product is CASSLLRQATDTQYF.

This clone was seen more than once but under ten times. The V and J genes are TRBV27 and TRBJ1-6; D is unclear. V lost 0 bases and J 6 bases, leaving 9 bases between the germline ends. This CDR3 is 15 amino acids long. The germline gives CDR1 MNHEY, CDR2 SMNVEV (reference sequence). This CDR3 reads CASSLSPGSNSPLHF. CDR3 nucleotide sequence: TGTGCCAGCAGTTTATCTCCGGGTTCTAATTCACCCCTCCACTTT.

The chain joins TRBV11-2 to TRBJ1-1; D is unresolved. V lost 6 bases and J 6 bases, leaving 11 bases between the germline ends. Germline CDR1 reads SGHAT; CDR2 reads FQNNGV. The CDR3 sequence is 12 residues long. Here the CDR3 DNA reads TGTGCCAGCAGGGGGTTGGGCGCTGAAGCTTTCTTT. Translating gives CASRGLGAEAFF.

This clone showed up just a few times. The chain links TRBV5-4 to TRBJ2-3; 12 bases map to TRBD1. Germline V gene lookup returns CDR1 SGHNT and CDR2 YYREEE (reference sequence). The CDR3 extends over 15 amino acids. The V gene end was trimmed by 3 bases and the J gene end by 4 bases; junction bases not matched to a gene: 3. The CDR3 sequence is CASSWRDRGPDTQYF. CDR3 in DNA: TGTGCCAGCAGCTGGAGGGACAGGGGGCCAGATACGCAGTATTTT.